There are many counts of the clone carrying this TCR beta chain. The data belong to a study of T cells in Graves' hyperthyroidism and ophthalmopathy. Study context: The initial diagnosis was the point when peripheral blood was collected, ahead of any treatment.

V lost 4 bases, J lost 5 bases, and 21 bases lay in between. Germline assignment: CDR1 SGHAT and CDR2 FQDESV (reference sequence). The CDR3 is 16 amino acids. Amplification of TCR beta CDR3 regions was performed using RNA transcripts as template. HTBI primers were used for first-round RT-PCR of the TCR CDR3. TCRdb passed the multiplex PCR reads through MiXCR, listing each CDR3 protein once. This table has nearly 250,000 distinct CDR3 sequences, roughly a quarter appearing once. Criteria for exclusion of patients were uncontrolled infection, other autoimmune disease, pregnancy or lactation. Diagnostic assessment was based on clinical symptoms, serum thyroxine and TRAb, thyroid ultrasound and orbital computed tomography.

This receptor was identified in a woman in her thirties or forties with Graves' ophthalmopathy. The rearrangement uses TRBV11-1 and TRBJ2-7, with D possibly matching TRBD2 (7 bases). Source material: blood. CDR3 loop: CASSSPHRGGADEQYF. CDR3 nucleotides: TGTGCCAGCAGCTCACCCCATCGAGGGGGGGCGGACGAGCAGTACTTC.